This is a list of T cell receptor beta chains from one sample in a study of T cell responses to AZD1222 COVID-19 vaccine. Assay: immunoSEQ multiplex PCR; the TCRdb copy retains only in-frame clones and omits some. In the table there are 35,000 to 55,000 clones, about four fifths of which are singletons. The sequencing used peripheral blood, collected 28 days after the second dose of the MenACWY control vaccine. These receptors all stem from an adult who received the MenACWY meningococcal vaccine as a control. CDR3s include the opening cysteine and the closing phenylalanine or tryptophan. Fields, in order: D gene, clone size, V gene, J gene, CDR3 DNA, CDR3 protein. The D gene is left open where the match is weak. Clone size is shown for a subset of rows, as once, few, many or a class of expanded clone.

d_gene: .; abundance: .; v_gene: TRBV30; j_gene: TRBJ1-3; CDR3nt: TGTGCCTGGAGGCGATTAAGCTCTGGAAACACCATATATTTT; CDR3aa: CAWRRLSSGNTIYF
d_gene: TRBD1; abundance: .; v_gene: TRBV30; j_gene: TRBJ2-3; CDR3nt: TGTGCCTGGACCAGACAGGGGGTTAGCACAGATACGCAGTATTTT; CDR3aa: CAWTRQGVSTDTQYF
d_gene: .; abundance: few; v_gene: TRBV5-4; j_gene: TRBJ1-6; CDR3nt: TGTGCCAGCAGCGTAGCTAATTCACCCCTCCACTTT; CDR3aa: CASSVANSPLHF
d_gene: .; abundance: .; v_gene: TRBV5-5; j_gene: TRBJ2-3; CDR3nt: TGTGCCAGCAGCCTATTAGATACGCAGTATTTT; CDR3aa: CASSLLDTQYF
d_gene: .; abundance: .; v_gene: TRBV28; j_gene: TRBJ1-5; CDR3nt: TGTGCCAGCAGTTACGGCACGTGGGGCAATCAGCCCCAGCATTTT; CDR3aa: CASSYGTWGNQPQHF
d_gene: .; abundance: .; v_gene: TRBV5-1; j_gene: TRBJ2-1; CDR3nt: TGCGCCAGCGGGGGCGGGAGTATCAATGAGCAGTTCTTC; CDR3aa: CASGGGSINEQFF
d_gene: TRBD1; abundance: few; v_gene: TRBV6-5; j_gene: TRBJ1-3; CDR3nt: TGTGCCACCGACAGGGGACCTGGAAACACCATATATTTT; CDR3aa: CATDRGPGNTIYF
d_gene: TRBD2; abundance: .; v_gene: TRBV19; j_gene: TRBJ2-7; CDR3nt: TGTGCCAGTAGTACCGGGACTAGCGGGAAGAATCCCTACGAGCAGTACTTC; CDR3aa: CASSTGTSGKNPYEQYF
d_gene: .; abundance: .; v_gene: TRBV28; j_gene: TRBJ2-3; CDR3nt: TGTGCCAGCAGTTCAAGTTATCGGCTGTCTAACACAGATACGCAGTATTTT; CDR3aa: CASSSSYRLSNTDTQYF
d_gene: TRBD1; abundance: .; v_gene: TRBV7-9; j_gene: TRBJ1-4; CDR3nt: TGTGCCAGCAGCCGCGGGACAGGGGGTGAAAAACTGTTTTTT; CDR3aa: CASSRGTGGEKLFF
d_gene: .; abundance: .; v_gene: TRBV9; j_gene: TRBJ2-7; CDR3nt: TGTGCCAGCAGCCGCGGACAATTGGGGGAGCAGTACTTC; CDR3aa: CASSRGQLGEQYF
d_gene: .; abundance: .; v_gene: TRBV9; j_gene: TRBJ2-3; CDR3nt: TGTGCCAGCAGCGTAGCCCCTAGAGACACAGATACGCAGTATTTT; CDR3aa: CASSVAPRDTDTQYF
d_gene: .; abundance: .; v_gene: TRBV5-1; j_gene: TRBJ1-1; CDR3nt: TGCGCCAGCAGCTTGGGGTCAGCGAACACTGAAGCTTTCTTT; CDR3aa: CASSLGSANTEAFF
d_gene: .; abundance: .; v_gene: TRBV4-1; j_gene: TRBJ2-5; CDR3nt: TGCGCCAGCAGCCAAGGAGAGGGATCGCGAGAGACCCAGTACTTC; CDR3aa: CASSQGEGSRETQYF
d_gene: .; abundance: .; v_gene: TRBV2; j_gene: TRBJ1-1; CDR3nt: TGTGCCAGCAACGGTCACTTGGGACTCACTGAAGCTTTCTTT; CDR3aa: CASNGHLGLTEAFF
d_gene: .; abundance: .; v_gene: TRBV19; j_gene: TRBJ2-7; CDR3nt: TGTGCCAGTAGCCCTGCACGAACCTACGAGCAGTACTTC; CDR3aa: CASSPARTYEQYF
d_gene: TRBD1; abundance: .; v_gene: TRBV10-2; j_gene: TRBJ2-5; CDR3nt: TGCGCCAGCAGGACAGGGGGGACTACCCAAGAGACCCAGTACTTC; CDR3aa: CASRTGGTTQETQYF
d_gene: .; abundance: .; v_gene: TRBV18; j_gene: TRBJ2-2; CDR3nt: TGTGCCAGCTCACCACCGTCCCGAGGTGCCCCCGGGGAGCTGTTTTTT; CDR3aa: CASSPPSRGAPGELFF
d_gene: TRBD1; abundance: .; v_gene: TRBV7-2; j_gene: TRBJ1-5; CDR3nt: TGTGCCAGCAGCTTAGTAAGGCAGGGGGCTTATAGCAATCAGCCCCAGCATTTT; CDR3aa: CASSLVRQGAYSNQPQHF
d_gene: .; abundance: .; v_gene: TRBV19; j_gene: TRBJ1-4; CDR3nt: TGTGCCAGTAGTACCTTCAAGGGAGAAAAACTGTTTTTT; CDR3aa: CASSTFKGEKLFF
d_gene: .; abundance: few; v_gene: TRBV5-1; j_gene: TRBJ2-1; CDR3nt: TGCGCCAGCAGCTTGCTGGAGTCGGGTGAGCAGTTCTTC; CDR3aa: CASSLLESGEQFF
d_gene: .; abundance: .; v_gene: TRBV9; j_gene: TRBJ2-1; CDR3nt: TGTGCCAGCAGCGTAGTATCTAGCGCTGAGCAGTTCTTC; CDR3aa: CASSVVSSAEQFF